One sample yielded the 21 T cell receptor beta chains listed below, sequenced in a study of T cells in Graves' hyperthyroidism and ophthalmopathy. It was RNA transcripts that yielded the amplified TCR beta CDR3 regions. TCR CDR3 regions were first amplified by RT-PCR with HTBI primers. TCRdb itself ran the multiplex PCR reads through MiXCR, one entry per CDR3 protein. The table has hundreds of thousands of distinct CDR3 sequences, roughly 25% seen once. Input material: blood. The receptor source for this set is a woman aged 30 to 39 with Graves' ophthalmopathy.

Regarding this clonotype: Mismatch with germline at one junction end may stem from a read error. This chain uses TRBV10-3 with TRBJ2-2, with D perhaps TRBD1 (6 bases). Germline CDR1 ENHRY, CDR2 SYGVKD. The CDR3 has 15 residues. The CDR3 sequence is CAISESGAQTGELCF. The CDR3 DNA sequence: TGTGCCATCAGTGAATCAGGGGCGCAAACCGGGGAGCTGTGTTTT.

The chain is built from TRBV6-1 and TRBJ1-6, with D possibly being TRBD1 (5 bases). Germline loops: CDR1 MNHNS, CDR2 SASEGT. The CDR3 is 16 residues long. V was clipped by 6 bases and J by 2 bases, with 14 bases between them. DNA of the CDR3: TGTGCCAGCAGATCTATACGGGGGACCTATAATTCACCCCTCCACTTT. Its translation is CASRSIRGTYNSPLHF.

Concerning this clonotype: Germline and junction disagree at one end, which may indicate a read error. The rearrangement links TRBV20-1 to TRBJ2-7; D gene uncertain. The CDR3 runs to 15 residues. Germline CDR1 is DFQATT and CDR2 is SNEGSKA (reference sequence). In DNA form, the CDR3 reads TGCAGTGCTAGAGATAGCAGTCTTAGCTCCTCCGAGCAGTACTTC. This translates into CSARDSSLSSSEQYF.

Only a few counts were recorded for this clonotype. The rearrangement links TRBV11-2 to TRBJ2-2; tentative D call: TRBD1 (5 bases). CDR1 and CDR2 from the germline V gene are SGHAT and FQNNGV. V was cut by 4 bases and J by 3 bases, with 12 bases left in between. The CDR3 totals 15 residues. The CDR3 here is CASSSLGPHTGELFF. CDR3 bases: TGTGCCAGCAGCTCCCTGGGGCCTCACACCGGGGAGCTGTTTTTT.

On this clonotype itself: The conserved closing phenylalanine or tryptophan is absent in this CDR3, likely reflecting a read error. The chain employs TRBV27 and TRBJ2-7; a weak D match, TRBD1 (8 bases). Per germline, CDR1 MNHEY and CDR2 SMNVEV (reference sequence). The CDR3 has 14 residues. V lost 5 bases and J 3 bases, leaving 14 bases between the germline ends. CDR3 sequence (DNA): TGTGCCAGCAGTAGCGGGACAGGAGACTACGAGCAGTACTAC. Its translation is CASSSGTGDYEQYY.

This clonotype was counted between two and nine times. The chain combines TRBV3-1 with TRBJ1-1; D unclear. Trimming removed 0 bases from V and 3 bases from J, with 8 bases in between. Germline V CDR1 and CDR2: LGHDT, YNNKEL (reference sequence). The CDR3 is 14 residues long. The DNA of the CDR3 is TGTGCCAGCAGCCAAGACAGACCGTACACTGAAGCTTTCTTT. The encoded protein is CASSQDRPYTEAFF.

The J gene is TRBJ2-3, the V gene TRBV7-2; D possibly corresponds to TRBD2 (5 bases). The germline V gene has CDR1 SGHTA and CDR2 FQGNSA. Deletions cut 5 bases from V and 2 bases from J, with 17 bases between. The CDR3 extends over 16 amino acids. DNA of the CDR3: TGTGCCAGCAGCCCTCGCTACGGGGTCTACACAGATACGCAGTATTTT. It yields the protein CASSPRYGVYTDTQYF.

This clonotype was recorded many times. CDR3 sequence: CASSYGGLNYGYTF. The CDR3 DNA is TGTGCCAGCAGTTACGGGGGGCTGAACTATGGCTACACCTTC. The rearrangement links TRBV6-5 to TRBJ1-2, with D possibly matching TRBD1 (6 bases). CDR1 and CDR2 (germline): MNHEY, SVGAGI. CDR3 length equals 14 residues. V shed 2 bases and J shed 2 bases, with 9 bases lying between them.

This chain links TRBV19 with TRBJ1-5; a weak D match, TRBD1 (5 bases). This CDR3 is built from 15 residues. Germline V gene data show CDR1 as LNHDA and CDR2 as SQIVND (reference sequence). V was trimmed by 2 bases and J by 2 bases, leaving 10 bases between them. The DNA for the CDR3 is TGTGCCAGTAGTATATATGGACAAGGCAATCAGCCCCAGCATTTT. Residues: CASSIYGQGNQPQHF. Looking up the rest from reference TRBV19 and TRBJ1-5 gives the full variable domain: DGGITQSPKYLFRKEGQNVTLSCEQNLNHDAMYWYRQDPGQGLRLIYYSQIVNDFQKGDIAEGYSVSREKKESFPLTVTSAQKNPTAFYLCASSIYGQGNQPQHFGDGTRLSIL.

This CDR3 reads CASRPGGYANYGYTF. The DNA of the CDR3 is TGCGCCAGCAGGCCAGGGGGCTACGCTAACTATGGCTACACCTTC. V gene TRBV5-1 combines with J gene TRBJ1-2; 8 nucleotides line up with TRBD1. The CDR3 consists of 15 residues. V shed 5 bases and J 0 bases; nucleotides not matched to a gene: 6. Germline V gene lookup returns CDR1 SGHRS and CDR2 YFSETQ.

Regarding this clonotype: Sequence at one end of the junction differs from germline and may be a read error. This chain links TRBV6-1 with TRBJ2-4; D perhaps matches TRBD1 (6 bases). This CDR3 is built from 14 residues. Germline loops: CDR1 MNHNS, CDR2 SASEGT. The CDR3 is CASSEARRGYIKYF. Here the CDR3 DNA reads TGTGCCAGCAGTGAAGCTCGCAGGGGTTACATTAAGTACTTC.

This clonotype turned up a few times. This rearrangement joins TRBV5-1 to TRBJ2-5; D is possibly TRBD1 (5 bases). The CDR3 runs 14 residues. V gave up 5 bases and J gave up 0 bases, with 11 bases separating them. CDR1 and CDR2 (germline): SGHRS, YFSETQ. The CDR3 region is CASRVLTDQETQYF. The DNA for the CDR3 is TGCGCCAGCAGGGTATTGACAGACCAAGAGACCCAGTACTTC.

This chain uses TRBV6-5 with TRBJ2-7; D gene uncertain. Trimming removed 4 bases at V and 3 bases at J, with 13 bases between. The germline V gene encodes CDR1 MNHEY and CDR2 SVGAGI. The CDR3 has 14 residues. The chain's CDR3 is CASSSGPGDYEQYF. The DNA of the CDR3 is TGTGCCAGCAGTTCCGGGCCGGGTGACTACGAGCAGTACTTC.

This clonotype was counted ten times or more. This chain uses TRBV20-1 with TRBJ1-3; TRBD1 matches at 9 bases. The trim removed 5 bases at V and 3 bases at J, leaving 2 bases unmatched. The CDR3 is 13 residues long. Germline V gives CDR1 DFQATT, CDR2 SNEGSKA (reference sequence). Here the CDR3 DNA reads TGCAGTGCTGCGACAGGGGGTGGAAACACCATATATTTT. Translating gives CSAATGGGNTIYF.

The rearrangement uses TRBV6-5 and TRBJ1-2, with 8 positions matching TRBD1. CDR1 is MNHEY and CDR2 is SVGAGI in the germline V gene. V shed 0 bases and J 6 bases; nucleotides not matched to a gene: 12. The CDR3 is 17 amino acids. CDR3: CASSYSTPGGRWNGYTF. The CDR3 nucleotides read TGTGCCAGCAGTTACTCCACGCCAGGGGGCAGGTGGAATGGCTACACCTTC.

Many counts were recorded for this clonotype. V and J are TRBV13 and TRBJ2-5; 10 bases match TRBD2. The CDR3 runs 15 residues. Germline V lookup: CDR1 PRHDT, CDR2 FYEKMQ (reference sequence). The V gene end was trimmed by 4 bases and the J gene end by 5 bases; junction bases not matched to a gene: 7. The CDR3 region is CASSSSGGAAETQYF. CDR3 DNA: TGTGCCAGCAGCTCCAGCGGGGGGGCCGCGGAGACCCAGTACTTC.

The table lists this clonotype with many counts. The chain joins TRBV6-5 to TRBJ2-2, with unresolved D. The V end lost 2 bases, the J end lost 0 bases, and 7 bases lay between the germline ends. CDR3 size: 15 residues. Germline assignment: CDR1 MNHEY and CDR2 SVGAGI. CDR3 bases: TGTGCCAGCAGTTACCGACTTACGAACACCGGGGAGCTGTTTTTT. It encodes CASSYRLTNTGELFF.

The rearrangement joins TRBV27 to TRBJ1-2, with D perhaps matching TRBD1 (6 bases). The V and J ends lost 7 bases and 4 bases respectively, with 19 bases between them. The germline CDR1 and CDR2 sequences are MNHEY and SMNVEV (reference sequence). This CDR3 has 15 amino acids. CDR3: CASMGRGLVGYGYTF. The CDR3 nucleotides are TGTGCCAGCATGGGCAGGGGATTAGTCGGCTATGGCTACACCTTC.

The chain uses TRBV10-3 and TRBJ1-1; the match to TRBD1 covers 7 bases. From germline, CDR1 is ENHRY and CDR2 SYGVKD. The CDR3 spans 13 residues. Trimming removed 7 bases from V and 4 bases from J; junction bases left unmatched: 6. The CDR3 region has the DNA TGTGCCATCACCCAGGGGGGGGGCACTGAAGCTTTCTTT. Amino acids: CAITQGGGTEAFF.

This clonotype was detected ten times or more. This chain connects TRBV12-3 or TRBV12-4 to TRBJ1-5, with D perhaps TRBD1 (5 bases). This CDR3 comprises 15 residues. The germline V and J ends were trimmed by 6 bases and 0 bases, with 12 bases remaining between them. The CDR3 is CASRKTDFSNQPQHF. In DNA, the CDR3 is TGTGCCAGCAGAAAGACAGATTTTAGCAATCAGCCCCAGCATTTT.

In this sample, this clonotype turned up many times. The rearrangement joins TRBV10-3 to TRBJ1-5; D unclear. CDR3 length equals 13 residues. The germline V and J ends were trimmed by 0 bases and 7 bases, with 7 bases remaining between them. The germline CDR1 and CDR2 sequences are ENHRY and SYGVKD. This CDR3 reads CAISESTRQPQHF. The DNA for the CDR3 is TGTGCCATCAGTGAGTCGACCAGACAGCCCCAGCATTTT.